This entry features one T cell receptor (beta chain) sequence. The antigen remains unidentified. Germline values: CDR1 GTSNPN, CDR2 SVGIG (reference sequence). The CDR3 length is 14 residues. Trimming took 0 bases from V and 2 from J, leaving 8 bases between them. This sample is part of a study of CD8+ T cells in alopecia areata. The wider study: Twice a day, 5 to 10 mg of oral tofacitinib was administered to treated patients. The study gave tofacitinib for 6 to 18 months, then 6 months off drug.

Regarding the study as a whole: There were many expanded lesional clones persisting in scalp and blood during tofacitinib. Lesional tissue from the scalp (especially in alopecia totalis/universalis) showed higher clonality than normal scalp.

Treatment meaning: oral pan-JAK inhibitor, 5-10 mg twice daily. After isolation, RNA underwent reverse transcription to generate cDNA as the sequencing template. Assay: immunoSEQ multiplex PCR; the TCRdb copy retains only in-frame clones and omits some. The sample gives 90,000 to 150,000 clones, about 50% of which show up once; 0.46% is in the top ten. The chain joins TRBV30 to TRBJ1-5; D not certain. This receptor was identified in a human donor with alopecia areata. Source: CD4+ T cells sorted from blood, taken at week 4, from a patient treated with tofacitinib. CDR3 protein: CAWSVHMGNQPQHF. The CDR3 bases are TGTGCCTGGAGTGTACATATGGGCAATCAGCCCCAGCATTTT.